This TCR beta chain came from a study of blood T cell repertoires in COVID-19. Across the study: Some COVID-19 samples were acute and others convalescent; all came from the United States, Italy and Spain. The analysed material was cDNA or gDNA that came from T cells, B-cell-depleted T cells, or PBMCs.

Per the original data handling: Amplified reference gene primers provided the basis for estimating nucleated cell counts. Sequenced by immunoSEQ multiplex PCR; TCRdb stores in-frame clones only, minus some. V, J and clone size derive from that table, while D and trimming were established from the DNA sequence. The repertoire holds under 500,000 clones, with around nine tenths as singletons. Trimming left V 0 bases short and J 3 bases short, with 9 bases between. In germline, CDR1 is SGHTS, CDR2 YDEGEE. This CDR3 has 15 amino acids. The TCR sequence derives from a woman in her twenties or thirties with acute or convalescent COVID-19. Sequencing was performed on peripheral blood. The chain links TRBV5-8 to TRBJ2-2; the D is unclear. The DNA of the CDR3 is TGTGCCAGCAGCTTGGAGGCGGTGTACACCGGGGAGCTGTTTTTT. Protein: CASSLEAVYTGELFF.